This TCR beta chain was identified during a study of shared clonotypes between healthy human individuals. Study observations and caveats: Sharing across four donors was highest in naive CD4 (around 5%) and lowest in memory CD8 (roughly 0.4%).

Measured with immunoSEQ multiplex PCR; TCRdb has only the in-frame clones, and not every one. The repertoire holds about 2 million clones, with just under 95% as singletons. About this clone itself: The antigen is not known.

Naive CD8 cells, CD45RO-negative and positively selected for CCR7, excluded terminally differentiated effector memory CD45RA+ cells. Adult Caucasians living in Nashville, Tennessee made up all of the donors. Trimming removed 1 base at V and 0 bases at J, with 1 base between. Germline values: CDR1 MNHEY, CDR2 SVGAGI. CDR3 length: 14 residues. This TCR was recovered from a man aged 18 to 29 in good health. The gene calls are TRBV6-5 and TRBJ2-6; D remains unclear. The sequenced sample was naive CD8+ T cells sorted from blood. For the CDR3, the DNA is TGTGCCAGCAGTTACTACTCTGGGGCCAACGTCCTGACTTTC. Translating it yields CASSYYSGANVLTF.